This T cell receptor (beta chain) was sequenced for a study of blood T cells in healthy people across ages. The second PCR ran about 6 to 12 cycles with a sample-barcoded 5' primer and J-beta primers. MiXCR, run by TCRdb on the 5' RACE reads, gives a single entry per CDR3 protein. The sample holds approximately 850,000 distinct CDR3 sequences, 40% to 50% seen once. Germline-derived CDR1 and CDR2 are DFQATT and SNEGSKA (reference sequence). Unmatched junction bases numbered 3, after V lost 0 bases and J lost 4 bases. This CDR3 contains 14 residues. This clonotype was recorded many times. The sequenced sample consisted of blood. V gene TRBV20-1 combines with J gene TRBJ2-7, with 10 positions matching TRBD2. The receptor was isolated from a man in his 60s in good health. The CDR3 sequence: CSARERTSGYEQYF. DNA for the CDR3: TGCAGTGCTAGAGAACGGACTAGCGGTTACGAGCAGTACTTC.